Presented here are 26 T cell receptor beta chains from one specimen sequenced in a study of shared clonotypes between healthy human individuals. Profiling relied on immunoSEQ multiplex PCR, and the TCRdb table lists in-frame clones only, not all of them. The sample holds hundreds of thousands of clones; around three quarters are singletons and the top ten take around 12%. Specimen: PBMCs. These receptors were collected from a woman aged 40 to 50 in good health. Some clones in this sample may be carry-over from other donors' samples.

The chain has TRBV29-1 and TRBJ2-5; a possible D gene is TRBD2 (5 bases). CDR3 length: 11 amino acids. CDR1 SQVTM and CDR2 ANQGSEA come from the germline V gene. The V gene lost 7 bases and the J gene lost 5 bases, with 11 bases spanning the gap. The CDR3 region has the DNA TGCAGCGGGAGGACCGGGGAGACCCAGTACTTC. This sequence encodes CSGRTGETQYF.

The chain is built from TRBV27 and TRBJ2-3, with TRBD2 matching 9 bases. The CDR3 has 17 amino acids. CDR1 is MNHEY, CDR2 SMNVEV, per germline (reference sequence). With 5 bases clipped from V and 2 bases from J, the junction kept 11 bases outside the gene matches. The CDR3: CASSPRWLAGLTDTQYF. The CDR3 coding sequence is TGTGCCAGCAGTCCCCGGTGGCTAGCGGGACTCACAGATACGCAGTATTTT.

This clone appeared once. This chain connects TRBV2 to TRBJ1-1; 10 bases fit TRBD1. V lost 4 bases, J lost 5 bases, and 7 bases stayed unmatched. This CDR3 comprises 15 residues. Germline V gives CDR1 SNHLY, CDR2 FYNNEI. CDR3 sequence reads: CASSGPTGGRTEAFF. The CDR3 coding sequence is TGTGCCAGCAGTGGGCCGACAGGGGGCAGGACTGAAGCTTTCTTT.

The chain has TRBV4-1 and TRBJ1-2; D is ambiguous. CDR1 is MGHRA, CDR2 YSYEKL, per germline. Between the trimmed V and J ends, which lost 6 bases and 8 bases, there was a span of 22 bases. CDR3 length equals 15 residues. The CDR3 here is CASRPNDIRHGGYTF. The CDR3 nucleotides read TGCGCCAGCAGACCGAATGACATTCGGCACGGCGGCTACACCTTC.

The chain carries TRBV4-1 and TRBJ1-4, with D possibly matching TRBD1 (6 bases). V lost 7 bases and J lost 8, with 20 bases in between. The germline gives CDR1 MGHRA, CDR2 YSYEKL. The CDR3 loop spans 15 amino acids. The CDR3 is CASTSVTGSEEKLFF. The CDR3 DNA follows: TGCGCCAGCACCTCGGTAACAGGGTCGGAGGAAAAACTGTTTTTT.

This chain joins TRBV5-1 and TRBJ1-2; 11 nucleotides agree with TRBD1. The CDR3 is 15 residues long. Germline lookup yields CDR1 SGHRS and CDR2 YFSETQ. V lost 4 bases and J lost 3; bases outside the gene matches: 5. The CDR3 bases are TGCGCCAGCAGCCCATGGACAGGGGGCGACTATGGCTACACCTTC. Protein product: CASSPWTGGDYGYTF.

The chain carries TRBV11-2 and TRBJ2-3; 8 bases are a match to TRBD2. The CDR3 loop spans 15 amino acids. Germline V lookup: CDR1 SGHAT, CDR2 FQNNGV. V lost 5 bases and J lost 3; bases outside the gene matches: 7. The CDR3 coding sequence is TGTGCCAGCAGCCCCTCGGGCGGGAGGACAGATACGCAGTATTTT. Its translation: CASSPSGGRTDTQYF.

This clone was counted once. V gene TRBV28 combines with J gene TRBJ1-3, with 10 bases that match TRBD1. Trimming took 5 bases from V and 8 from J; bases not matched to a gene: 6. The CDR3 loop spans 14 amino acids. Germline values: CDR1 MDHEN, CDR2 SYDVKM. CDR3 amino acids: CASSPWTGGHTIYF. CDR3 DNA: TGTGCCAGCAGTCCCTGGACAGGGGGTCACACCATATATTTT.

The CDR3 coding sequence is TGTGCCAGCAGCGCGACAGCGGTAAACTCTGGGGCCAACGTCCTGACTTTC. This translates into CASSATAVNSGANVLTF. The V call is TRBV5-4, the J call TRBJ2-6; either TRBD1 or TRBD2 may supply D (5 bases each). CDR3 length: 17 amino acids. Looked up from germline, CDR1 is SGHNT and CDR2 is YYREEE (reference sequence). Trimming removed 4 bases at V and 0 bases at J, with 14 bases between.

This clone was recorded a few times. This rearrangement joins TRBV6-4 to TRBJ1-1, with no clear D. Per germline, CDR1 MRHNA and CDR2 SNTAGT. The CDR3 is made up of 13 amino acids. V dropped 4 bases and J dropped 1 base, with 7 bases sitting between them. The CDR3 nucleotides are TGTGCCAGCAGTGTGCAGAAGAACACTGAAGCTTTCTTT. Amino acids: CASSVQKNTEAFF.

V usage is TRBV11-2 and J usage is TRBJ2-6; unclear D gene. The CDR3 totals 15 residues. With 1 base removed from V and 6 bases from J, the gap between germline ends came to 10 bases. Germline CDR1 reads SGHAT; CDR2 reads FQNNGV. Here the CDR3 DNA reads TGTGCCAGCAGCTTAGCTGGCAGCGTGGCCAACGTCCTGACTTTC. Its translation is CASSLAGSVANVLTF.

V is TRBV30 and J is TRBJ1-1; maybe TRBD1 (5 bases). In germline, CDR1 is GTSNPN, CDR2 SVGIG (reference sequence). Trimming stripped 3 bases from V and 6 bases from J, with 8 bases between. The CDR3 loop spans 11 amino acids. CDR3 residues: CAWRDIAEAFF. The CDR3 region has the DNA TGTGCCTGGAGGGACATAGCTGAAGCTTTCTTT.

This rearrangement joins TRBV7-9 to TRBJ2-1, with D unclear. V lost 1 base and J 9 bases, leaving 10 bases between the germline ends. The CDR3 runs 13 residues. Germline V gene sequence: CDR1 SEHNR, CDR2 FQNEAQ (reference sequence). The CDR3 protein is CASSLGLKGEQFF. DNA of the CDR3: TGTGCCAGCAGCTTAGGGTTAAAGGGTGAGCAGTTCTTC.

The gene calls are TRBV28 and TRBJ1-4; 8 nucleotides align to TRBD1. V gave up 5 bases and J gave up 10 bases; unmatched junction bases: 3. Germline CDR1 reads MDHEN; CDR2 reads SYDVKM. This CDR3 comprises 12 residues. The CDR3 sequence: CASSEDRGKLFF. CDR3 coding DNA: TGTGCCAGCAGTGAAGACAGGGGAAAACTGTTTTTT. Combining the CDR3 with reference TRBV28 and TRBJ1-4 gives the whole variable domain DVKVTQSSRYLVKRTGEKVFLECVQDMDHENMFWYRQDPGLGLRLIYFSYDVKMKEKGDIPEGYSVSREKKERFSLILESASTNQTSMYLCASSEDRGKLFFGSGTQLSVL.

The genes are TRBV9 and TRBJ2-5; TRBD2 might be the D (5 bases). This CDR3 is built from 14 residues. Germline CDR1 SGDLS, CDR2 YYNGEE. The V end lost 9 bases, the J end lost 1 base, and 16 bases lay between the germline ends. The DNA for the CDR3 is TGTGCCATTGCTAAGCGGACCGCCCAAGAGACCCAGTACTTC. It encodes CAIAKRTAQETQYF.

This clone was found once. The rearrangement links TRBV30 to TRBJ1-2; TRBD1 aligns across 10 bases. Germline CDR1 GTSNPN, CDR2 SVGIG (reference sequence). The J segment lost 6 bases and the V segment lost 0 bases, leaving 10 bases of the junction unmatched. The CDR3 runs to 16 residues. CDR3 sequence: CAWSVYLGGTGDGYTF. The CDR3 nucleotides read TGTGCCTGGAGTGTATATCTCGGGGGGACAGGGGATGGCTACACCTTC.

The chain couples TRBV30 to TRBJ2-1; 7 bases line up with TRBD2. From germline, CDR1 is GTSNPN and CDR2 SVGIG (reference sequence). Unmatched junction bases numbered 4, after V lost 1 base and J lost 4 bases. The CDR3 length is 14 residues. The CDR3 spells CAWSGLAAYNEQFF. The CDR3 region has the DNA TGTGCCTGGAGTGGCCTAGCGGCGTACAATGAGCAGTTCTTC. The full variable domain, in which reference TRBV30 and TRBJ2-1 provide the parts outside the CDR3, is SQTIHQWPATLVQPVGSPLSLECTVEGTSNPNLYWYRQAAGRGLQLLFYSVGIGQISSEVPQNLSASRPQDRQFILSSKKLLLSDSGFYLCAWSGLAAYNEQFFGPGTRLTVL.

Worth noting for this clone: A far larger clone is one nucleotide away, so this likely arose from a read error. No DNA is shown, since the ends of the CDR3 on it are uncertain; the CDR3 is the one TCRdb lists. In the same sample, other DNA sequences code for this CDR3. CDR3 protein: CASSQEVGSGANVLTF. The chain joins TRBV4-3 to TRBJ2-6; no DNA check was done on the table's D call, TRBD1. Per germline, CDR1 LGHNA and CDR2 YSLEER. Both ends counted, the CDR3 spans 16 residues.

The J gene is TRBJ2-7, the V gene TRBV18, with D unclear. CDR3 length: 13 amino acids. Germline CDR1 reads KGHSH; CDR2 reads LQKENI. Trimming shortened V by 6 bases and J by 4 bases, and 13 bases separated the two germline ends. This CDR3 reads CASSSTPGYEQYF. For the CDR3, the DNA is TGTGCCAGCTCCTCGACCCCCGGGTACGAGCAGTACTTC.

The V call is TRBV10-3, the J call TRBJ2-6, with D unclear. Trimming cost V 10 bases and J 4 bases, with 17 bases left between them. Germline values: CDR1 ENHRY, CDR2 SYGVKD. CDR3 length: 15 residues. CDR3 DNA: TGTGCCACCGCCTCGGTAGGCGCCGGGGCCAACGTCCTGACTTTC. Amino acid sequence: CATASVGAGANVLTF.

V gene TRBV10-3 combines with J gene TRBJ1-5; TRBD1 agrees at 7 bases. V dropped 8 bases and J dropped 5; count of bases not matched to a gene: 6. The germline V gene has CDR1 ENHRY and CDR2 SYGVKD. There are 13 residues in the CDR3. The CDR3 nucleotides are TGTGCCATCGCCCGGGACAGCGATCAGCCCCAGCATTTT. It is translated as CAIARDSDQPQHF.

The CDR3 bases are TGTGCCAGCAAAACAGGGGGCGTCAACACTGAAGCTTTCTTT. The encoded protein is CASKTGGVNTEAFF. The chain recombines TRBV6-1 with TRBJ1-1, with 9 bases lining up with TRBD1. Germline V gives CDR1 MNHNS, CDR2 SASEGT. V shed 7 bases and J 2 bases; nucleotides not matched to a gene: 5. The CDR3 is made up of 14 amino acids.

CDR3 protein: CASSTRDPQGGYEQYF. CDR3 nucleotide sequence: TGTGCCAGCAGCACCCGGGACCCCCAAGGGGGCTACGAGCAGTACTTC. The V and J genes are TRBV7-8 and TRBJ2-7, with D perhaps TRBD1 (6 bases). In germline, CDR1 is SGHVS, CDR2 FQNEAQ. The CDR3 consists of 16 residues. Deletions cut 5 bases from V and 3 bases from J, with 20 bases between.

A few counts support this clone. The chain employs TRBV14 and TRBJ2-2; 7 bases align to TRBD1. Germline V lookup: CDR1 SGHDN, CDR2 FVKESK. V lost 1 base to trimming and J lost 4 bases; unmatched junction nucleotides: 15. This CDR3 has 19 amino acids. In DNA form, the CDR3 reads TGTGCCAGCAGCCAAGCCCCTCTCGTACAGGGGCGAGGCACCGGGGAGCTGTTTTTT. Encoded protein: CASSQAPLVQGRGTGELFF.

The chain employs TRBV27 and TRBJ1-4; TRBD1 agrees at 7 bases. The CDR3 covers 17 residues. Germline CDR1 and CDR2: MNHEY and SMNVEV (reference sequence). The ends lost 5 bases at V and 0 bases at J; junction bases unmatched: 9. CDR3 in DNA: TGTGCCAGCAGTCAATTCGGACAGGTCGCAACTAATGAAAAACTGTTTTTT. Its protein product is CASSQFGQVATNEKLFF.

The V call is TRBV11-3, the J call TRBJ2-1; D not resolved. The CDR3 spans 14 residues. Germline V lookup: CDR1 SGHNT, CDR2 YENEEA. Trimming took off 0 bases at V and 9 bases at J, with 12 bases between the two ends. The CDR3 nucleotides read TGTGCCAGCAGCTTAGATGGGCTGGATGGTGAGCAGTTCTTC. Amino acids: CASSLDGLDGEQFF. Full variable domain (remainder filled in from reference TRBV11-3 and TRBJ2-1): EAGVVQSPRYKIIEKKQPVAFWCNPISGHNTLYWYLQNLGQGPELLIRYENEEAVDDSQLPKDRFSAERLKGVDSTLKIQPAELGDSAVYLCASSLDGLDGEQFFGPGTRLTVL.